These 10 T cell receptor beta chains were sequenced from one sample in a study of T cells in localized non-small cell lung cancer. The table came from immunoSEQ multiplex PCR; TCRdb's copy has only in-frame clones and leaves some out. Here the sample spans over 35,000 clones, 80% to 85% being singletons. This specimen consisted of peripheral blood mononuclear cells, obtained before any cancer treatment. The receptors come from a male donor aged 60 or over with stage II lung adenocarcinoma.

This rearrangement joins TRBV5-1 to TRBJ1-4, with D perhaps matching TRBD1 (5 bases). The CDR3 has 14 amino acids. Germline V lookup: CDR1 SGHRS, CDR2 YFSETQ. V shed 4 bases and J shed 7 bases, with 14 bases lying between them. DNA of the CDR3: TGCGCCAGCAGCCAGGGTCATTCGGGTGAAAAACTGTTTTTT. The encoded protein is CASSQGHSGEKLFF.

This clone has only one observation. V usage is TRBV14 and J usage is TRBJ1-1; 7 bases fit TRBD1. The germline V gene encodes CDR1 SGHDN and CDR2 FVKESK. CDR3 length: 15 residues. With 2 bases clipped from V and 5 bases from J, the junction kept 8 bases outside the gene matches. The CDR3 nucleotides read TGTGCCAGCAGCCAACCTCAGACAGGGTGGACTGAAGCTTTCTTT. Translating gives CASSQPQTGWTEAFF.

The J gene is TRBJ2-1, the V gene TRBV19, with 8 bases that match TRBD2. Germline CDR1 and CDR2: LNHDA and SQIVND (reference sequence). With V trimmed by 7 bases and J by 12 bases, 8 bases remained unmatched. The CDR3 covers 12 residues. The CDR3 loop reads CASTPGGRAQFF. CDR3 nucleotide sequence: TGTGCCAGTACCCCGGGGGGGAGGGCGCAGTTCTTC.

The chain employs TRBV11-2 and TRBJ2-7; no reliable D call. Trimming shortened V by 0 bases and J by 0 bases, and 6 bases separated the two germline ends. The germline CDR1 and CDR2 sequences are SGHAT and FQNNGV. This CDR3 comprises 14 residues. The CDR3 loop is CASSLDQSSYEQYF. The CDR3 DNA sequence: TGTGCCAGCAGCTTAGATCAGAGCTCCTACGAGCAGTACTTC.

The J gene is TRBJ1-5, the V gene TRBV7-2; TRBD1 might be the D (5 bases). This CDR3 has 15 residues. Between the trimmed V and J ends, which lost 1 base and 3 bases, there was a span of 10 bases. Germline CDR1 is SGHTA and CDR2 is FQGNSA. CDR3 loop: CASSLGAGNNQPQHF. For the CDR3, the DNA is TGTGCCAGCAGCTTAGGGGCAGGGAACAATCAGCCCCAGCATTTT.

This chain uses TRBV18 with TRBJ2-1; D gene uncertain. This CDR3 contains 16 residues. CDR1 is KGHSH, CDR2 LQKENI, per germline. V lost 0 bases and J lost 0, with 9 bases in between. Here the CDR3 DNA reads TGTGCCAGCTCACCACCTAGGACGAGCTCCTACAATGAGCAGTTCTTC. As protein: CASSPPRTSSYNEQFF.

The chain has TRBV6-5 and TRBJ1-1; 10 bases fit TRBD1. CDR1 is MNHEY and CDR2 is SVGAGI in the germline V gene. V shed 0 bases, J shed 11 bases, and the junction held 12 bases outside the gene matches. The CDR3 is 16 amino acids. The CDR3 loop reads CASSYSIWDRGAWAFF. CDR3 DNA: TGTGCCAGCAGTTACTCGATATGGGACAGGGGTGCTTGGGCTTTCTTT.

The V call is TRBV6-6, the J call TRBJ2-1; perhaps TRBD2 as D (6 bases). The CDR3 is 14 residues long. Germline CDR1 and CDR2: MNHNY and SVGAGI (reference sequence). V gave up 6 bases and J gave up 2 bases, with 11 bases separating them. In DNA, the CDR3 is TGTGCCAGCAGCCGCGGAGGGCCCTACAATGAGCAGTTCTTC. Translating gives CASSRGGPYNEQFF.

This clone was seen a handful of times. This rearrangement joins TRBV7-2 to TRBJ1-2, with a tentative D call TRBD1 (6 bases). From germline, CDR1 is SGHTA and CDR2 FQGNSA. Trimming removed 11 bases from V and 0 bases from J, with 16 bases in between. CDR3 length: 14 residues. The DNA of the CDR3 is TGTGCCGGCCAGGGGAACAGAGCTAACTATGGCTACACCTTC. Its translation is CAGQGNRANYGYTF.

This clone appeared a single time. The chain joins TRBV7-2 to TRBJ1-2, with no clear D. Trimming shortened V by 3 bases and J by 2 bases, and 7 bases separated the two germline ends. The CDR3 covers 13 residues. Looked up from germline, CDR1 is SGHTA and CDR2 is FQGNSA. DNA for the CDR3: TGTGCCAGCAGCTTCAAGGGCAACTATGGCTACACCTTC. Amino acids: CASSFKGNYGYTF. The whole variable domain, remainder taken from reference TRBV7-2 and TRBJ1-2, is GAGVSQSPSNKVTEKGKDVELRCDPISGHTALYWYRQSLGQGLEFLIYFQGNSAPDKSGLPSDRFSAERTGGSVSTLTIQRTQQEDSAVYLCASSFKGNYGYTFGSGTRLTVV.